This entry describes one T cell receptor (beta chain). The V segment lost 3 bases and the J segment 4 bases; nucleotides outside the gene matches: 7. The germline V gene has CDR1 SGHTA and CDR2 FQGNSA. This CDR3 is 15 amino acids long. The data originate from a study of blood T cell repertoires in COVID-19. Study-wide context: Both acute and convalescent COVID-19 samples were obtained from the United States, Italy and Spain. Sources were T cells, B-cell-depleted T cells, or PBMCs; the material itself was cDNA or gDNA.

Participants' own reports of clinical history determined their cohort assignment. In the source study's methods: Scientists estimated how many nucleated cells there were by amplifying reference gene primers. Clones were sequenced by immunoSEQ multiplex PCR, and TCRdb holds only the in-frame ones, with some missing. Clone size and V and J calls were adopted from that table, with D and trimming inferred from the DNA. The sample includes about 300,000 clones, roughly 89% of them seen just once. This chain uses TRBV7-2 with TRBJ2-3, with 7 bases identical to TRBD2. The specimen was PBMCs or T cells enriched from blood (not recorded which). The TCR sequence derives from a woman in her late teens or twenties with acute COVID-19. In DNA, the CDR3 is TGTGCCAGCAGCTTCGGCGCGGGAGAGGCAGATACGCAGTATTTT. Its protein product is CASSFGAGEADTQYF.